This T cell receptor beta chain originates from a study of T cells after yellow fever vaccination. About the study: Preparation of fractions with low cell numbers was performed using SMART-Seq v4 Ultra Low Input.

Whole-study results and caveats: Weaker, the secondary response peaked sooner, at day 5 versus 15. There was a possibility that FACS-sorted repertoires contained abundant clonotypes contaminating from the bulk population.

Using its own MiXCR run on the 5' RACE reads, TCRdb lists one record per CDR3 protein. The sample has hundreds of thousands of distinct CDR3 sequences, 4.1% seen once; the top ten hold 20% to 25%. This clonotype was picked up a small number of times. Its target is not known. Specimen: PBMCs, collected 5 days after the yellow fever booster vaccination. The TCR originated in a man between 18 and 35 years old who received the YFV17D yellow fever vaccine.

This CDR3 is CASSRTPRETQYF. The CDR3 nucleotides are TGTGCCAGCAGTCGGACGCCGCGGGAGACCCAGTACTTC. The genes are TRBV12-3 or TRBV12-4 and TRBJ2-5; D unresolved. The CDR3 length is 13 residues. With 5 bases removed from V and 5 bases from J, the gap between germline ends came to 12 bases.